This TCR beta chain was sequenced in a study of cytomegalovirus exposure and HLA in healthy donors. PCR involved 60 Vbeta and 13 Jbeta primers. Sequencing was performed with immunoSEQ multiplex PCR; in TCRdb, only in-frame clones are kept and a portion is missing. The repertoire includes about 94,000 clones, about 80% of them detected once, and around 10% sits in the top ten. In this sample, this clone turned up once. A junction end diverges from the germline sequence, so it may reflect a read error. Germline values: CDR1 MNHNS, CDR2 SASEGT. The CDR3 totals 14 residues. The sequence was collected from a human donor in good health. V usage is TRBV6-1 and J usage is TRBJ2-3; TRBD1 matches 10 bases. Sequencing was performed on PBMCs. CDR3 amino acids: CASREDRGPDTQYF. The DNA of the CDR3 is TGTGCCAGCAGAGAAGACAGGGGGCCAGATACGCAGTATTTT.